One sample yielded the 18 T cell receptor beta chains listed below, sequenced in a study of regulatory T cells in long-lasting Graves disease. The time point was: persistent/refractory GD, antithyroid drugs over 5 years with positive TRAb. Following extraction of RNA from PBMCs, that RNA was used to make the TCR library. Construction of TCR beta libraries relied on iRepertoire HTBI primers and on Arm-PCR targeting CDR3 regions. TCRdb reanalysed the multiplex PCR reads using MiXCR and keeps one entry per CDR3 protein. This sample has about half a million distinct CDR3 sequences, with roughly 23% found just once. The material was peripheral blood mononuclear cells (PBMCs), obtained when the disease was refractory, from a patient treated with antithyroid drugs. The receptors were gathered from a female donor with Graves disease.

J is TRBJ2-2 and V is TRBV9; TRBD2 aligns across 10 bases. The germline CDR1 and CDR2 sequences are SGDLS and YYNGEE. V lost 3 bases, J lost 4 bases, and 3 bases stayed unmatched. This CDR3 is 15 amino acids long. The CDR3 is CASSARTSGTGELFF. The CDR3 DNA follows: TGTGCCAGCAGCGCCCGGACTAGCGGCACCGGGGAGCTGTTTTTT.

This clonotype was counted at least ten times. The genes are TRBV11-2 and TRBJ2-7; D perhaps matches TRBD2 (5 bases). Germline CDR1 reads SGHAT; CDR2 reads FQNNGV. Trimming took 3 bases from V and 5 from J, leaving 8 bases between them. The CDR3 totals 12 residues. CDR3 protein: CASSFGVDEQYF. CDR3 nucleotide sequence: TGTGCCAGCAGCTTCGGGGTCGACGAGCAGTACTTC.

There are many counts of this clonotype. CDR3: CASSETGGKAETQYF. CDR3 DNA sequence: TGTGCCAGCAGTGAAACAGGGGGCAAAGCGGAGACCCAGTACTTC. This chain connects TRBV2 to TRBJ2-5; 9 nucleotides line up with TRBD1. V shed 2 bases and J 5 bases; nucleotides not matched to a gene: 6. The CDR3 contains 15 residues. Germline V gene lookup returns CDR1 SNHLY and CDR2 FYNNEI.

The table lists this clonotype with many counts. The CDR3 reads CASSFQHGEGGPPLHF. CDR3 sequence (DNA): TGTGCCAGCAGTTTTCAACACGGAGAAGGGGGTCCACCCCTCCACTTT. This chain connects TRBV28 to TRBJ1-6; TRBD1 might be the D (6 bases). Trimming removed 3 bases from V and 11 bases from J, with 20 bases in between. The CDR3 covers 16 residues. Germline loops: CDR1 MDHEN, CDR2 SYDVKM.

The genes are TRBV28 and TRBJ2-3; D assignment may be TRBD1 or TRBD2 (6 bases each). V was shortened by 7 bases and J by 0 bases, with 11 bases between the two germline ends. This CDR3 contains 14 residues. Germline V lookup: CDR1 MDHEN, CDR2 SYDVKM. The CDR3 region is CASKGGPSTDTQYF. DNA of the CDR3: TGTGCCAGCAAAGGGGGGCCTAGCACAGATACGCAGTATTTT.

The J gene is TRBJ1-3, the V gene TRBV30; D not resolved. The germline V gene has CDR1 GTSNPN and CDR2 SVGIG (reference sequence). The germline V and J ends were trimmed by 7 bases and 0 bases, with 10 bases remaining between them. This CDR3 contains 13 residues. Here the CDR3 reads CAFLTISGNTIYF. DNA of the CDR3: TGTGCCTTTTTAACTATCTCTGGAAACACCATATATTTT. Full variable domain (outside the CDR3, taken from reference TRBV30 and TRBJ1-3): SQTIHQWPATLVQPVGSPLSLECTVEGTSNPNLYWYRQAAGRGLQLLFYSVGIGQISSEVPQNLSASRPQDRQFILSSKKLLLSDSGFYLCAFLTISGNTIYFGEGSWLTVV.

This clonotype was counted ten times or more. The chain couples TRBV15 to TRBJ1-2, with D uncertain. The CDR3 covers 13 residues. V dropped 9 bases and J dropped 0 bases, with 11 bases sitting between them. Germline V gene sequence: CDR1 LNHNV, CDR2 YYDKDF (reference sequence). This CDR3 reads CATTEGPNYGYTF. As DNA, the CDR3 is TGTGCCACAACCGAGGGCCCTAACTATGGCTACACCTTC.

This clonotype was counted at least ten times. This sequence joins TRBV28 and TRBJ2-2; 7 nucleotides agree with TRBD1. V was pared by 6 bases and J by 0 bases, with 7 bases of the junction left unmatched. The germline V gene has CDR1 MDHEN and CDR2 SYDVKM. The CDR3 contains 16 residues. The CDR3 region is CASRTTGATNTGELFF. Written as DNA, the CDR3 is TGTGCCAGCAGGACCACAGGGGCGACGAACACCGGGGAGCTGTTTTTT. The complete variable domain, with remaining parts taken from reference TRBV28 and TRBJ2-2, reads DVKVTQSSRYLVKRTGEKVFLECVQDMDHENMFWYRQDPGLGLRLIYFSYDVKMKEKGDIPEGYSVSREKKERFSLILESASTNQTSMYLCASRTTGATNTGELFFGEGSRLTVL.

The CDR3 loop reads CASSQPGQGSYEQYF. CDR3 nucleotides: TGTGCCAGCTCACAACCGGGACAGGGGTCCTACGAGCAGTACTTC. The gene calls are TRBV18 and TRBJ2-7; 10 bases fit TRBD1. This CDR3 is built from 15 residues. Per the germline V gene, CDR1 is KGHSH and CDR2 is LQKENI. V was pared by 4 bases and J by 1 base, with 4 bases of the junction left unmatched.

This clonotype was seen a handful of times. DNA for the CDR3: TGTGCCAGCAGCCCAGGACTGAGGCTAGCGGGGTTTGAGGAGACCCAGTACTTC. Amino acid sequence: CASSPGLRLAGFEETQYF. V gene TRBV7-9 combines with J gene TRBJ2-5, with 9 positions matching TRBD2. The CDR3 runs to 18 residues. Germline CDR1 and CDR2: SEHNR and FQNEAQ (reference sequence). V shed 5 bases, J shed 5 bases, and the junction held 18 bases outside the gene matches. The variable domain in full, completed from reference TRBV7-9 and TRBJ2-5, reads DTGVSQNPRHKITKRGQNVTFRCDPISEHNRLYWYRQTLGQGPEFLTYFQNEAQLEKSRLLSDRFSAERPKGSFSTLEIQRTEQGDSAMYLCASSPGLRLAGFEETQYFGPGTRLLVL.

V gene TRBV7-9 combines with J gene TRBJ2-5; D is ambiguous. This CDR3 contains 17 residues. Trimming removed 4 bases from V and 0 bases from J, with 18 bases in between. CDR1 is SEHNR and CDR2 is FQNEAQ in the germline V gene (reference sequence). The chain's CDR3 is CASSSLVGDAYQETQYF. The CDR3 nucleotides read TGTGCCAGCAGCTCCCTGGTTGGAGACGCCTACCAAGAGACCCAGTACTTC.

This clonotype was seen only a few times. The chain couples TRBV20-1 to TRBJ2-1; a possible D gene is TRBD1 (5 bases). The CDR3 is made up of 14 amino acids. Germline assignment: CDR1 DFQATT and CDR2 SNEGSKA (reference sequence). Trimming shortened V by 0 bases and J by 7 bases, and 13 bases separated the two germline ends. The CDR3 coding sequence is TGCAGTGCTAGAGATGGTGCAGGGATAAATGAGCAGTTCTTC. Amino acid sequence: CSARDGAGINEQFF.

In regard to this clonotype: A much larger clone lies one base from this, so it may be a read error. This chain connects TRBV15 to TRBJ1-3; D not resolved. Germline V gene lookup returns CDR1 LNHNV and CDR2 YYDKDF (reference sequence). V was cut by 5 bases and J by 0 bases, with 2 bases left in between. This CDR3 has 12 residues. The CDR3 nucleotides are TGTGCCACCAGCGCCTCTGGAAACACCATATATTTT. Translating it yields CATSASGNTIYF.

This clonotype appeared many times. The chain is built from TRBV19 and TRBJ1-1; maybe TRBD1 (5 bases). V lost 7 bases and J lost 5, with 20 bases in between. CDR3 length: 15 residues. Germline assignment: CDR1 LNHDA and CDR2 SQIVND (reference sequence). CDR3 in DNA: TGTGCCAGTACCCCAATGCCCGGGGGTGGGACTGAAGCTTTCTTT. This codes for CASTPMPGGGTEAFF.

The chain carries TRBV28 and TRBJ2-7, with 9 bases matching TRBD2. Trimming at V came to 7 bases and at J to 4 bases, leaving 11 bases not matched to a gene. CDR3 length equals 15 residues. From germline, CDR1 is MDHEN and CDR2 SYDVKM. CDR3 coding DNA: TGTGCCAGCACCTTCGGAGCGGGAGGAGGGTACGAGCAGTACTTC. Protein sequence: CASTFGAGGGYEQYF.

The J gene is TRBJ1-2, the V gene TRBV11-3; D may be TRBD1 (6 bases). This CDR3 region has 13 residues. Germline V gene sequence: CDR1 SGHNT, CDR2 YENEEA. Trimming stripped 4 bases from V and 5 bases from J, with 11 bases between. This CDR3 reads CASSSTGLYGYTF. The CDR3 DNA reads TGTGCCAGCAGCTCGACAGGCCTTTATGGCTACACCTTC.

The rearrangement links TRBV3-1 to TRBJ2-2, with a weak D call TRBD2 (6 bases). The CDR3 is 17 residues long. Trimming took 3 bases from V and 2 from J, leaving 16 bases between them. The germline V gene encodes CDR1 LGHDT and CDR2 YNNKEL (reference sequence). The CDR3: CASSQRASAFNTGELFF. In DNA form, the CDR3 reads TGTGCCAGCAGCCAGCGTGCTAGCGCCTTTAACACCGGGGAGCTGTTTTTT.

The chain links TRBV27 to TRBJ2-4; TRBD2 matches 8 bases. Germline V gene data show CDR1 as MNHEY and CDR2 as SMNVEV (reference sequence). With V trimmed by 6 bases and J by 7 bases, 11 bases remained unmatched. The CDR3 consists of 15 residues. DNA for the CDR3: TGTGCCAGCAGAGGTCCGGGACTAGTAAACAACATTCAGTACTTC. Translation: CASRGPGLVNNIQYF.